Listed here is a single T cell receptor (beta chain). Its antigen is not identified. The data belong to a study of regulatory dendritic cells for organ transplantation. Broader study findings: Alloreactive memory CD8+ T cell pools varied considerably between individuals. Memory T cells were less diverse than naive, with memory CD8+ most oligoclonal.

Profiling relied on immunoSEQ multiplex PCR, and the TCRdb table lists in-frame clones only, not all of them. The table has roughly 27,000 clones, roughly 85% seen once. The CDR3 consists of 15 residues. The ends were cut back, 1 base at V and 0 bases at J, with 4 bases in the middle. The V gene's germline CDR1 is SEHNR and CDR2 FQNEAQ (reference sequence). Naive CD45RA+ and memory CD45RO+ CD4+ or CD8+ T cells were FACS-sorted. The chain carries TRBV7-9 and TRBJ2-6; unclear D gene. This receptor was obtained from a human donor in good health. The sample comprised memory CD4+ T cells from blood. Subset: CD45RO+ memory T cells. The CDR3 DNA reads TGTGCCAGCAGCTTAGTGGACTCTGGGGCCAACGTCCTGACTTTC. Residues: CASSLVDSGANVLTF.